The 32 T cell receptor beta chains reported below all come from one sample, sequenced in a study of control samples from healthy donors and cancer patients. The table came from immunoSEQ multiplex PCR; TCRdb's copy has only in-frame clones and leaves some out. Among some 150,000 clones listed, around 94% were seen once. Sample: PBMCs. The receptors stem from a man aged 55-75 years with colorectal cancer.

The J gene is TRBJ2-5, the V gene TRBV30, with D maybe TRBD1 (5 bases). Trimming stripped 0 bases from V and 5 bases from J, with 10 bases between. CDR1 and CDR2 (germline): GTSNPN, SVGIG (reference sequence). CDR3 length: 13 residues. CDR3 sequence reads: CAWSVQGGETQYF. DNA of the CDR3: TGTGCCTGGAGTGTTCAGGGTGGGGAGACCCAGTACTTC.

The rearrangement links TRBV10-3 to TRBJ1-6; 9 bases map to TRBD1. Germline assignment: CDR1 ENHRY and CDR2 SYGVKD. The CDR3 runs 14 residues. V was clipped by 10 bases and J by 10 bases; unmatched bases: 11. Here the CDR3 reads CASLGQGLRSPLHF. CDR3 bases: TGTGCCAGCCTTGGACAGGGGCTTCGGTCACCCCTCCACTTT.

This clone was found a few times. The chain joins TRBV5-1 to TRBJ1-4, with TRBD1 as a possible D gene (5 bases). The CDR3 sequence is 13 residues long. V lost 5 bases and J 8 bases, leaving 13 bases between the germline ends. Germline assignment: CDR1 SGHRS and CDR2 YFSETQ. CDR3: CASRRGLEEKLFF. CDR3 DNA sequence: TGCGCCAGCAGAAGGGGCCTGGAGGAAAAACTGTTTTTT.

The sample holds one count of this clone. The chain is built from TRBV19 and TRBJ1-4; D is undetermined. The CDR3 sequence is 14 residues long. Germline values: CDR1 LNHDA, CDR2 SQIVND (reference sequence). V gave up 3 bases and J gave up 10 bases, with 15 bases separating them. CDR3 sequence: CASSMSGGLGKLFF. In DNA, the CDR3 is TGTGCCAGTAGTATGTCGGGCGGACTGGGAAAACTGTTTTTT.

V is TRBV4-3 and J is TRBJ1-2; the D is unclear. Trimming took 0 bases from V and 5 from J, leaving 13 bases between them. Germline-derived CDR1 and CDR2 are LGHNA and YSLEER. The CDR3 runs 15 residues. The DNA for the CDR3 is TGCGCCAGCAGCCAAGATCGGGCGGGAGGGTATGGCTACACCTTC. Protein sequence: CASSQDRAGGYGYTF.

The chain links TRBV3-1 (or the pseudogene TRBV3-2) to TRBJ2-1; 12 bases line up with TRBD1. Trimming cost V 4 bases and J 9 bases; bases outside gene matches: 10. CDR1 is LGHDT, CDR2 YNNKEL, per germline (reference sequence). The CDR3 spans 16 residues. CDR3 sequence: CASSPARDRGLGEQFF. The DNA for the CDR3 is TGTGCCAGCAGCCCCGCCCGGGACAGGGGGCTCGGTGAGCAGTTCTTC.

The CDR3 coding sequence is TGTGCCACCAGCAGAGTAGGGACCCAGTACTTC. This sequence encodes CATSRVGTQYF. This chain connects TRBV15 to TRBJ2-5; D is unclear. V gave up 1 base and J gave up 7 bases, with 4 bases separating them. The length of the CDR3 is 11 residues. From germline, CDR1 is LNHNV and CDR2 YYDKDF (reference sequence).

The chain joins TRBV7-2 to TRBJ2-2; maybe TRBD2 (6 bases). The CDR3 covers 14 residues. Germline V gene lookup returns CDR1 SGHTA and CDR2 FQGNSA. The germline V and J ends were trimmed by 6 bases and 4 bases, with 12 bases remaining between them. The CDR3 protein is CASSGQGGTGELFF. The CDR3 DNA follows: TGTGCCAGCAGTGGGCAGGGAGGCACCGGGGAGCTGTTTTTT.

The gene calls are TRBV3-1 (or the pseudogene TRBV3-2) and TRBJ1-3; perhaps TRBD1 as D (5 bases). Germline loops: CDR1 LGHDT, CDR2 YNNKEL (reference sequence). V was trimmed by 0 bases and J by 2 bases, leaving 11 bases between them. The CDR3 has 16 amino acids. The CDR3 DNA reads TGTGCCAGCAGCCAAGAGGGGGAGTTAGCTGGAAACACCATATATTTT. It codes for CASSQEGELAGNTIYF.

The rearrangement joins TRBV4-3 to TRBJ1-2; D remains unclear. Trimming took off 1 base at V and 3 bases at J, with 9 bases between the two ends. Germline V CDR1 and CDR2: LGHNA, YSLEER. This CDR3 has 14 amino acids. The CDR3 region is CASSQVKGDYGYTF. DNA for the CDR3: TGCGCCAGCAGCCAAGTTAAGGGAGACTATGGCTACACCTTC.

In DNA form, the CDR3 reads TGTGCCAGTAGCCCCGACGCGAGCGGGGGATTCCGCTACGAGCAGTACTTC. This encodes CASSPDASGGFRYEQYF. The J gene is TRBJ2-7, the V gene TRBV19; 8 bases match TRBD2. Trimming took 6 bases from V and 3 from J; bases not matched to a gene: 16. CDR3 length: 17 amino acids. Germline CDR1 LNHDA, CDR2 SQIVND (reference sequence).

The chain has TRBV29-1 and TRBJ1-4; D is perhaps TRBD1 (5 bases). Germline CDR1 reads SQVTM; CDR2 reads ANQGSEA. The CDR3 is made up of 14 amino acids. The germline V and J ends were trimmed by 0 bases and 7 bases, with 12 bases remaining between them. CDR3 sequence reads: CSVEDAGLGEKLFF. CDR3 bases: TGCAGCGTTGAAGATGCGGGGCTCGGTGAAAAACTGTTTTTT.

The genes are TRBV29-1 and TRBJ2-3; TRBD1 is a possible D gene (6 bases). V lost 4 bases to trimming and J lost 0 bases, with 14 bases between them. Germline V lookup: CDR1 SQVTM, CDR2 ANQGSEA. The CDR3 length is 15 residues. CDR3: CSVVMYDRSTDTQYF. CDR3 sequence (DNA): TGCAGCGTTGTAATGTACGACAGGAGCACAGATACGCAGTATTTT.

The chain uses TRBV7-8 and TRBJ1-1, with 12 bases lining up with TRBD1. The CDR3 contains 17 residues. Germline CDR1 and CDR2: SGHVS and FQNEAQ. With V trimmed by 5 bases and J by 6 bases, 13 bases remained unmatched. The CDR3 spells CASSTWDRGRTGAEAFF. The CDR3 DNA reads as TGTGCCAGCAGCACCTGGGACAGGGGGCGGACCGGTGCTGAAGCTTTCTTT.

This clone was detected only once. Here the CDR3 reads CASSESSRVGYTF. As DNA, the CDR3 is TGTGCCAGCAGTGAAAGTTCGAGGGTGGGCTACACCTTC. V gene TRBV6-1 combines with J gene TRBJ1-2; no definite D call. The CDR3 loop spans 13 amino acids. Germline CDR1 reads MNHNS; CDR2 reads SASEGT. V lost 2 bases and J 8 bases, leaving 12 bases between the germline ends.

This rearrangement joins TRBV6-2 or TRBV6-3 to TRBJ1-1, with D maybe TRBD1 (5 bases). The germline V and J ends were trimmed by 5 bases and 2 bases, with 12 bases remaining between them. CDR1 and CDR2 (germline): MNHEY, SVGEGT. This CDR3 comprises 14 residues. CDR3 sequence reads: CASSAGRLNTEAFF. The CDR3, as DNA: TGTGCCAGCAGTGCGGGACGCCTAAACACTGAAGCTTTCTTT.

The chain combines TRBV12-3 or TRBV12-4 with TRBJ2-2; D might be TRBD1 (6 bases). V shed 2 bases and J shed 7 bases, with 8 bases lying between them. The CDR3 length is 13 residues. In nucleotides, the CDR3 is TGTGCCAGCAGTTTACAGGGGTTCGGGGAGCTGTTTTTT. Translated, it gives CASSLQGFGELFF.

V gene TRBV21-1 combines with J gene TRBJ2-5; the table names TRBD2, a call not compared with the DNA. TRBV21-1 is given as a pseudogene. The CDR3 loop spans 16 amino acids. CDR3 nucleotides: TGTGCCAGCAGCCCGTCCTCTCCCACGCTAAAAGAGACCCAGTACTTC. Protein sequence: CASSPSSPTLKETQYF.

The V and J genes are TRBV6-5 and TRBJ1-1, with 7 bases identical to TRBD1. From germline, CDR1 is MNHEY and CDR2 SVGAGI. CDR3 size: 15 residues. V gave up 6 bases and J gave up 0 bases; unmatched junction bases: 7. For the CDR3, the DNA is TGTGCCAGCAGGCAAGCCGGGACAGTGAACACTGAAGCTTTCTTT. Protein product: CASRQAGTVNTEAFF.

The gene calls are TRBV5-1 and TRBJ2-3; 8 nucleotides align to TRBD1. The CDR3 has 16 amino acids. Germline V gives CDR1 SGHRS, CDR2 YFSETQ. V shed 0 bases and J 2 bases; nucleotides not matched to a gene: 5. As DNA, the CDR3 is TGCGCCAGCAGCTTGGGGAGGACAGGGTTCACAGATACGCAGTATTTT. This sequence encodes CASSLGRTGFTDTQYF.

The gene calls are TRBV7-9 and TRBJ1-4; 8 bases are shared with TRBD1. This CDR3 has 17 amino acids. Losses at the gene ends were 5 bases for V and 5 bases for J; bases not matched to a gene: 13. Per the germline V gene, CDR1 is SEHNR and CDR2 is FQNEAQ (reference sequence). This CDR3 is CASSPRTGHGGNEKLFF. The DNA for the CDR3 is TGTGCCAGCAGCCCTCGGACAGGGCACGGCGGGAATGAAAAACTGTTTTTT.

The chain links TRBV25-1 to TRBJ2-1; 12 bases are a match to TRBD2. V dropped 2 bases and J dropped 8; count of bases not matched to a gene: 10. The CDR3 consists of 17 residues. Germline V gene sequence: CDR1 MGHDK, CDR2 SYGVNS. As DNA, the CDR3 is TGTGCCAGCAGTGAAACGACTAGCGGGGGCCCTAGGGATGAGCAGTTCTTC. Its translation is CASSETTSGGPRDEQFF. Full variable domain (missing parts from reference TRBV25-1 and TRBJ2-1): EADIYQTPRYLVIGTGKKITLECSQTMGHDKMYWYQQDPGMELHLIHYSYGVNSTEKGDLSSESTVSRIRTEHFPLTLESARPSHTSQYLCASSETTSGGPRDEQFFGPGTRLTVL.

The genes are TRBV6-5 and TRBJ1-2; D is unclear. V lost 4 bases and J lost 2, with 8 bases in between. This CDR3 is built from 13 residues. Germline loops: CDR1 MNHEY, CDR2 SVGAGI. The CDR3 bases are TGTGCCAGCAGTTCGGGCAGCAACTATGGCTACACCTTC. Its protein is CASSSGSNYGYTF.

Note on this clone: The same CDR3 also results from other DNA sequences found in this sample. The chain joins TRBV6-5 to TRBJ1-2, with D uncertain. From germline, CDR1 is MNHEY and CDR2 SVGAGI. V lost 0 bases and J lost 0, with 8 bases in between. CDR3 length equals 15 residues. The CDR3 protein is CASSYSLGSNYGYTF. In DNA form, the CDR3 reads TGTGCCAGCAGTTACTCGTTGGGTTCTAACTATGGCTACACCTTC.

The chain carries TRBV5-5 and TRBJ1-1, with D unclear. V was shortened by 0 bases and J by 2 bases, with 2 bases between the two germline ends. Germline CDR1 reads SGHKS; CDR2 reads YYEKEE (reference sequence). The CDR3 runs to 12 residues. The CDR3 nucleotides read TGTGCCAGCAGCTTGGCTAACACTGAAGCTTTCTTT. Its translation is CASSLANTEAFF.

This rearrangement joins TRBV5-1 to TRBJ2-5; 11 bases are shared with TRBD1. The CDR3 contains 15 residues. Unmatched junction bases numbered 4, after V lost 4 bases and J lost 2 bases. Germline values: CDR1 SGHRS, CDR2 YFSETQ. CDR3: CASSPRDRGQETQYF. The CDR3 DNA is TGCGCCAGCAGCCCCCGGGACAGGGGGCAAGAGACCCAGTACTTC.

This clone is a singleton in its sample. The V call is TRBV19, the J call TRBJ2-7; D may correspond to TRBD1 or TRBD2 (6 bases each). The CDR3 runs to 13 residues. Trimming cost V 4 bases and J 7 bases, with 14 bases left between them. CDR1 and CDR2 (germline): LNHDA, SQIVND (reference sequence). DNA of the CDR3: TGTGCCAGTAGTACGATGGGGGCGGGGGAGCAGTACTTC. Its protein is CASSTMGAGEQYF. Looking up the rest from reference TRBV19 and TRBJ2-7 gives the full variable domain: DGGITQSPKYLFRKEGQNVTLSCEQNLNHDAMYWYRQDPGQGLRLIYYSQIVNDFQKGDIAEGYSVSREKKESFPLTVTSAQKNPTAFYLCASSTMGAGEQYFGPGTRLTVT.

CDR3 amino acids: CASAPRVDRASSYEQYF. CDR3 coding DNA: TGTGCCAGTGCCCCGAGAGTTGACAGGGCGAGCTCCTACGAGCAGTACTTC. This rearrangement joins TRBV19 to TRBJ2-7, with 7 bases aligning to TRBD1. The length of the CDR3 is 17 residues. Per germline, CDR1 LNHDA and CDR2 SQIVND (reference sequence). V trimming: 8 bases; J trimming: 0 bases; junction bases outside the gene matches: 16.

This chain uses TRBV7-8 with TRBJ2-1, with TRBD2 matching over 11 bases. Germline CDR1 SGHVS, CDR2 FQNEAQ. CDR3 size: 16 residues. Trimming at V came to 5 bases and at J to 5 bases, leaving 8 bases not matched to a gene. The CDR3 loop reads CASSLSGGAGDNEQFF. The CDR3 nucleotides read TGTGCCAGCAGCCTTAGCGGGGGGGCCGGGGACAATGAGCAGTTCTTC.

The chain joins TRBV5-1 to TRBJ1-2; D not certain. Trimming removed 0 bases at V and 4 bases at J, with 13 bases between. The CDR3 consists of 15 residues. Germline V lookup: CDR1 SGHRS, CDR2 YFSETQ. This CDR3 is CASSLERALGYGYTF. For the CDR3, the DNA is TGCGCCAGCAGCTTGGAAAGGGCTCTGGGCTATGGCTACACCTTC.

The chain combines TRBV5-1 with TRBJ2-1; 14 positions agree with TRBD2. There are 17 residues in the CDR3. Per the germline V gene, CDR1 is SGHRS and CDR2 is YFSETQ. The V and J ends lost 3 bases and 5 bases, in that order; junction bases with no gene match: 7. The CDR3 region has the DNA TGCGCCAGCAGCTGGGAACCGGGACTAGCGGGGGACAATGAGCAGTTCTTC. This gives the protein CASSWEPGLAGDNEQFF. Full variable domain (rest looked up from reference TRBV5-1 and TRBJ2-1): KAGVTQTPRYLIKTRGQQVTLSCSPISGHRSVSWYQQTPGQGLQFLFEYFSETQRNKGNFPGRFSGRQFSNSRSEMNVSTLELGDSALYLCASSWEPGLAGDNEQFFGPGTRLTVL.

The V call is TRBV29-1, the J call TRBJ2-5; 8 nucleotides align to TRBD2. V was pared by 4 bases and J by 5 bases, with 6 bases of the junction left unmatched. Germline V lookup: CDR1 SQVTM, CDR2 ANQGSEA. The CDR3 has 13 residues. In DNA, the CDR3 is TGCAGCGTTGCGGGTAGCGGGGCGGAGACCCAGTACTTC. This gives the protein CSVAGSGAETQYF.